Listed below are T cell receptor beta chains from one sample, sequenced in a study of cytomegalovirus exposure and HLA in healthy donors. Produced via immunoSEQ multiplex PCR; TCRdb's table is partial and in-frame only. The table lists 90,000 to 120,000 clones, over 80% of them singletons. Sequenced: PBMCs. These receptors all come from a man younger than 45 in good health and CMV-seropositive. Each CDR3 is given with its conserved first and last residue. D genes are given only for firm matches. Not every row has a clone size; where given, it reads once, few, many or a size class.

j_call v_call clone_size d_call cdr3_nt cdr3_aa
TRBJ1-6 TRBV6-6 few TRBD1 TGTGCCAGCAGGGGGGACAGGGAAAATTCACCCCTCCACTTT CASRGDRENSPLHF
TRBJ2-5 TRBV6-5 . TRBD1 TGTGCCAGCAGTGGCTTACAGGGGGACCTTAAGACCCAGTACTTC CASSGLQGDLKTQYF
TRBJ1-1 TRBV30 . TRBD1 TGTGCCTGGACGGACAGGGGGCTGACTGAAGCTTTCTTT CAWTDRGLTEAFF
TRBJ1-4 TRBV7-9 . . TGTGCCAGCAGCTTCGTACAGGGAGTTCATGAAAAACTGTTTTTT CASSFVQGVHEKLFF
TRBJ1-5 TRBV28 . . TGTGCCAGCAGTTACGGTCAGCCCCAGCATTTT CASSYGQPQHF
TRBJ1-5 TRBV15 . . TGTGCCACCAGCAGAGAACGGGTTTCCTACGTCGGAAACAATCAGCCCCAGCATTTT CATSRERVSYVGNNQPQHF
TRBJ2-1 TRBV10-3 . TRBD2 TGTGCCATCAGCGCCGGGGGGGCCAGGGATGAGCAGTTCTTC CAISAGGARDEQFF
TRBJ1-2 TRBV4-2 . . TGTGCCAGCAGCCAAGATGAGCAGCCGCGGGCTAACTATGGCTACACCTTC CASSQDEQPRANYGYTF
TRBJ1-4 TRBV11-3 . . TGTGCCAGCAGCTTGGGAGGGTCTAATGAAAAACTGTTTTTT CASSLGGSNEKLFF
TRBJ2-1 TRBV6-1 . TRBD2 TGTGCCAGCCGGGTGGCGGGACTAGCGGGGGAGCAGTTCTTC CASRVAGLAGEQFF
TRBJ1-3 TRBV16 . . TGTGCCAGCAGCCAATCTCAACAGCCTGGAAACACCATATATTTT CASSQSQQPGNTIYF
TRBJ1-1 TRBV9 . . TGTGCCAGCAGCGTAGACTCGAACACTGAAGCTTTCTTT CASSVDSNTEAFF